The source of this T cell receptor (beta chain) is a study of metastatic and nonmetastatic thyroid tumors. Study-wide context: Patients with malignant and benign thyroid disease provided blood and tumor or nodule tissue, whose repertoires were compared.

This clone has a count of ten or more. Antigen specificity is unknown. Each patient went into thyroid surgery without having received any treatment. Study-level findings and limits: When malignant thyroid tumors were compared with benign nodules, TCR beta diversity was reportedly significantly higher in the malignant tumors. This held in both blood and tumor samples.

The authors' processing: Building a distant-metastasis classifier for papillary thyroid cancer drew on CDR3 differences across clinicopathological groups. TCRdb reanalyzed the PCR reads with MiXCR. Clone size and V and J calls follow TCRdb, not the original study. The table shows under 20,000 clones, with less than 30% occurring only once. Germline V gene lookup returns CDR1 SGHVS and CDR2 FNYEAQ. The CDR3 is 16 amino acids. Trimming shortened V by 1 base and J by 2 bases, and 13 bases separated the two germline ends. Material for sequencing was tumor tissue. The rearrangement joins TRBV7-6 to TRBJ2-3; the D is unclear. The receptor's source is a male donor with papillary thyroid cancer or a benign thyroid nodule (not recorded which). Some clones in this sample may be carry-over from other donors' samples. In nucleotides, the CDR3 is TGTGCCAGCAGCTTAGAGGCGTCGGTCCACACAGATACGCAGTATTTT. It is translated as CASSLEASVHTDTQYF.